This T cell receptor beta chain was sequenced for a study of T cell changes during pregnancy in multiple sclerosis. Germline assignment: CDR1 LNHNV and CDR2 YYDKDF (reference sequence). There are 14 residues in the CDR3. Trimming cost V 1 base and J 10 bases, with 14 bases left between them. Profiled with immunoSEQ multiplex PCR; TCRdb holds only in-frame clones, not every one. The data hold 30,000 to 40,000 clones, with 85% to 95% observed a single time. This sample comprised CD8+ T cells from peripheral blood mononuclear cells, obtained in the third trimester of pregnancy. The rearrangement links TRBV15 to TRBJ2-1; D perhaps matches TRBD2 (7 bases). The TCR sequence derives from a female donor with multiple sclerosis, enrolled in a pregnancy study. The CDR3 loop is CATSRVVGGREQFF. The CDR3 DNA reads as TGTGCCACCAGCAGAGTGGTGGGGGGGCGCGAGCAGTTCTTC.